Below, one T cell receptor beta chain is given with its context. These data originate in a study of blood T cell repertoires in COVID-19. Study-level background: There were acute and convalescent COVID-19 samples, and they came from the United States, Italy and Spain.

V was pared by 3 bases and J by 7 bases, with 9 bases between. The length of the CDR3 is 12 residues. Looked up from germline, CDR1 is SQVTM and CDR2 is ANQGSEA. As handled by the study authors: Researchers report that nucleated cell counts were estimated from reference gene primer amplification. Here immunoSEQ multiplex PCR was the method, and the copy in TCRdb shows in-frame clones only, minus some. That table supplies the V and J calls and clone size; D and trimming were determined from the DNA. This table has some 280,000 clones, approximately 91% appearing once. The V and J genes are TRBV29-1 and TRBJ1-4; a weak D match, TRBD1 (6 bases). The material sequenced was peripheral blood. The clonotype was recovered from a woman between 40 and 55 years old who had recovered from COVID-19. The CDR3 bases are TGCAGCGTTGAGACAGGAGGTGAAAAACTGTTTTTT. Protein sequence: CSVETGGEKLFF. Complete variable domain (other parts from reference TRBV29-1 and TRBJ1-4): SAVISQKPSRDICQRGTSLTIQCQVDSQVTMMFWYRQQPGQSLTLIATANQGSEATYESGFVIDKFPISRPNLTFSTLTVSNMSPEDSSIYLCSVETGGEKLFFGSGTQLSVL.